The 23 T cell receptor beta chains below come from one sample, sequenced in a study of cytomegalovirus exposure and HLA in healthy donors. The table came from immunoSEQ multiplex PCR; TCRdb's copy has only in-frame clones and leaves some out. The top ten hold roughly 2.8% of the sample, which has over 200,000 clones, about 86% seen once. Sequencing used PBMCs. The origin of the receptors is a woman between 18 and 29 years old in good health and CMV-seronegative.

The count of this clone is one. The V gene is TRBV19, the J gene TRBJ2-7, with TRBD1 matching over 7 bases. V trimming: 4 bases; J trimming: 3 bases; junction bases outside the gene matches: 9. This CDR3 is built from 15 residues. Germline V gene lookup returns CDR1 LNHDA and CDR2 SQIVND (reference sequence). CDR3 sequence (DNA): TGTGCCAGTAGTACCCACAGGGGCCAGGTCTACGAGCAGTACTTC. Encoded protein: CASSTHRGQVYEQYF.

This chain connects TRBV2 to TRBJ2-4; 7 bases are shared with TRBD1. V lost 3 bases and J lost 1; bases outside the gene matches: 3. Germline-derived CDR1 and CDR2 are SNHLY and FYNNEI. This CDR3 is 15 amino acids long. The CDR3: CASSDTGAAKNIQYF. In DNA, the CDR3 is TGTGCCAGCAGTGATACAGGGGCGGCCAAAAACATTCAGTACTTC.

This clone was picked up one time. The chain recombines TRBV27 with TRBJ2-1; a possible D gene is TRBD1 (5 bases). The V and J ends lost 3 bases and 7 bases respectively, with 10 bases between them. CDR1 and CDR2 from the germline V gene are MNHEY and SMNVEV (reference sequence). This CDR3 is built from 13 residues. CDR3 loop: CASSLQGMNEQFF. The CDR3 DNA reads as TGTGCCAGCAGTTTGCAGGGTATGAATGAGCAGTTCTTC.

This clone was seen a single time. The V and J genes are TRBV4-2 and TRBJ2-2; D may be TRBD2 (5 bases). The CDR3 length is 16 residues. Trimming took 0 bases from V and 5 from J, leaving 13 bases between them. Germline-derived CDR1 and CDR2 are LGHNA and YNFKEQ. The CDR3, as DNA: TGTGCCAGCAGCCAAGATCGAGTGCGCGGGACCGGGGAGCTGTTTTTT. Amino acids: CASSQDRVRGTGELFF.

V is TRBV30 and J is TRBJ1-2; the D is unclear. CDR1 and CDR2 from the germline V gene are GTSNPN and SVGIG (reference sequence). This CDR3 contains 14 residues. V was clipped by 2 bases and J by 1 base, with 11 bases between them. The DNA for the CDR3 is TGTGCCTGGAGTCCCCCGGGAAGTAACTATGGCTACACCTTC. As protein: CAWSPPGSNYGYTF.

The genes are TRBV5-1 and TRBJ2-7, with a tentative D call TRBD1 (5 bases). CDR1 is SGHRS, CDR2 YFSETQ, per germline. The CDR3 sequence is 13 residues long. V was cut by 6 bases and J by 2 bases, with 12 bases left in between. CDR3 region: CASNSRVTYEQYF. For the CDR3, the DNA is TGCGCCAGCAACTCCAGGGTCACCTACGAGCAGTACTTC.

The genes are TRBV9 and TRBJ2-5; 7 bases align to TRBD1. Trimming removed 4 bases from V and 7 bases from J; junction bases left unmatched: 13. The CDR3 is 15 residues long. CDR1 and CDR2 (germline): SGDLS, YYNGEE. CDR3 nucleotide sequence: TGTGCCAGCAGCCCCACCCAGGGGGATCGGCGGACCCAGTACTTC. Amino acid sequence: CASSPTQGDRRTQYF.

The V gene is TRBV28, the J gene TRBJ2-1; TRBD2 agrees at 7 bases. The CDR3 consists of 14 residues. The germline V gene encodes CDR1 MDHEN and CDR2 SYDVKM. V lost 5 bases to trimming and J lost 1 base; unmatched junction nucleotides: 2. The CDR3 loop is CASSIAGSYNEQFF. The CDR3 coding sequence is TGTGCCAGCAGTATAGCGGGTTCCTACAATGAGCAGTTCTTC.

The chain joins TRBV9 to TRBJ2-1; unclear D gene. The CDR3 contains 16 residues. CDR1 is SGDLS and CDR2 is YYNGEE in the germline V gene. Trimming removed 2 bases at V and 0 bases at J, with 12 bases between. DNA of the CDR3: TGTGCCAGCAGCGTCCGGAGTTTGAGCTCCTACAATGAGCAGTTCTTC. Translation gives CASSVRSLSSYNEQFF. The whole variable domain, remainder taken from reference TRBV9 and TRBJ2-1, is DSGVTQTPKHLITATGQRVTLRCSPRSGDLSVYWYQQSLDQGLQFLIQYYNGEERAKGNILERFSAQQFPDLHSELNLSSLELGDSALYFCASSVRSLSSYNEQFFGPGTRLTVL.

This clone showed up just a few times. The chain links TRBV7-3 to TRBJ2-3; D might be TRBD2 (6 bases). V dropped 5 bases and J dropped 0 bases, with 9 bases sitting between them. This CDR3 spans 14 amino acids. CDR1 is SGHTA, CDR2 FQGTGA, per germline. The CDR3 protein is CASSHGGSTDTQYF. CDR3 in DNA: TGTGCCAGCAGCCATGGGGGGAGCACAGATACGCAGTATTTT.

The chain joins TRBV19 to TRBJ1-1; D ambiguous. This CDR3 is built from 13 residues. Trimming took off 5 bases at V and 5 bases at J, with 12 bases between the two ends. Per the germline V gene, CDR1 is LNHDA and CDR2 is SQIVND (reference sequence). DNA of the CDR3: TGTGCCAGTAGTCCTGGAGGGATTACTGAAGCTTTCTTT. Protein product: CASSPGGITEAFF.

This rearrangement joins TRBV10-3 to TRBJ1-2; D uncertain. The CDR3 contains 15 residues. The V and J ends lost 1 base and 0 bases respectively, with 9 bases between them. The germline CDR1 and CDR2 sequences are ENHRY and SYGVKD. The CDR3 is CAISEWSGSNYGYTF. In DNA, the CDR3 is TGTGCCATCAGTGAGTGGTCAGGCTCTAACTATGGCTACACCTTC.

V gene TRBV2 combines with J gene TRBJ1-2, with TRBD1 as a possible D gene (5 bases). This CDR3 contains 14 residues. The V gene lost 3 bases and the J gene lost 8 bases, with 16 bases spanning the gap. Germline CDR1 reads SNHLY; CDR2 reads FYNNEI. The CDR3 DNA reads TGTGCCAGCAGTGATTACGGGACTACATCGGGCTACACCTTC. This sequence encodes CASSDYGTTSGYTF.

The rearrangement uses TRBV5-4 and TRBJ2-6; D unresolved. The length of the CDR3 is 16 residues. Trimming stripped 4 bases from V and 0 bases from J, with 11 bases between. CDR1 and CDR2 from the germline V gene are SGHNT and YYREEE (reference sequence). The CDR3 coding sequence is TGTGCCAGCAGCCCACCAGTCTTCTCTGGGGCCAACGTCCTGACTTTC. Translated: CASSPPVFSGANVLTF.

The rearrangement uses TRBV5-6 and TRBJ1-1; TRBD1 aligns across 8 bases. The V gene end was trimmed by 3 bases and the J gene end by 7 bases; junction bases not matched to a gene: 2. The CDR3 is made up of 12 amino acids. Germline V gene lookup returns CDR1 SGHDT and CDR2 YYEEEE. The CDR3 reads CASSSGTGEAFF. The CDR3 DNA sequence: TGTGCCAGCAGCTCAGGGACAGGTGAAGCTTTCTTT. The variable domain in full, with the rest retrieved from reference TRBV5-6 and TRBJ1-1, is DAGVTQSPTHLIKTRGQQVTLRCSPKSGHDTVSWYQQALGQGPQFIFQYYEEEERQRGNFPDRFSGHQFPNYSSELNVNALLLGDSALYLCASSSGTGEAFFGQGTRLTVV.

A few counts support this clone. The chain employs TRBV7-8 and TRBJ2-2; D remains ambiguous. Deletions cut 2 bases from V and 5 bases from J, with 6 bases between. The germline gives CDR1 SGHVS, CDR2 FQNEAQ. The CDR3 runs to 13 residues. CDR3 coding DNA: TGTGCCAGCAGCTTATACTTGACCGGGGAGCTGTTTTTT. Protein sequence: CASSLYLTGELFF.

The chain uses TRBV4-3 and TRBJ2-1; TRBD2 aligns across 11 bases. The CDR3 has 17 residues. V lost 2 bases and J lost 4; bases outside the gene matches: 7. Germline assignment: CDR1 LGHNA and CDR2 YSLEER. CDR3 protein: CASSQNVLAGGYNEQFF. The CDR3 region has the DNA TGCGCCAGCAGCCAAAATGTGCTAGCGGGGGGTTACAATGAGCAGTTCTTC.

The gene calls are TRBV9 and TRBJ1-5, with 8 bases aligning to TRBD1. The junction had 8 bases not matched to a gene; V was cut back by 3 bases and J by 9 bases. CDR1 and CDR2 (germline): SGDLS, YYNGEE. The CDR3 is 14 residues long. DNA for the CDR3: TGTGCCAGCAGCGAAGGGACAGGCCGAGGGCCCCAGCATTTT. Translated, it gives CASSEGTGRGPQHF.

Only one count was recorded for this clone. The rearrangement uses TRBV11-3 and TRBJ2-1, with TRBD2 matching 9 bases. Trimming at V came to 4 bases and at J to 4 bases, leaving 8 bases not matched to a gene. In germline, CDR1 is SGHNT, CDR2 YENEEA. This CDR3 comprises 16 residues. The CDR3 loop reads CASSSKTSGSYNEQFF. The CDR3 DNA reads as TGTGCCAGCAGCTCAAAGACTAGCGGCAGTTACAATGAGCAGTTCTTC.

The sample holds one count of this clone. This chain joins TRBV6-1 and TRBJ2-5; 7 bases are a match to TRBD2. V dropped 1 base and J dropped 4; count of bases not matched to a gene: 3. CDR1 and CDR2 (germline): MNHNS, SASEGT. The CDR3 is made up of 14 amino acids. The CDR3 coding sequence is TGTGCCAGCAGTGAAGAGGCGGGAGTAGAGACCCAGTACTTC. Translation gives CASSEEAGVETQYF.

The chain couples TRBV7-2 to TRBJ2-2; TRBD2 matches at 11 bases. V gave up 5 bases and J gave up 5 bases; unmatched junction bases: 7. The germline V gene has CDR1 SGHTA and CDR2 FQGNSA. CDR3 length: 16 amino acids. This chain's CDR3 is CASSPLLAGDTGELFF. The CDR3, as DNA: TGTGCCAGCAGCCCGCTACTAGCGGGGGATACCGGGGAGCTGTTTTTT.

This chain connects TRBV4-3 to TRBJ1-1; D unclear. In germline, CDR1 is LGHNA, CDR2 YSLEER. This CDR3 is built from 15 residues. Deletions cut 9 bases from V and 3 bases from J, with 20 bases between. The DNA for the CDR3 is TGCGCCAGTATGGAGGGCGCGGGCCGGGACACTGAAGCTTTCTTT. It yields the protein CASMEGAGRDTEAFF.

This rearrangement joins TRBV4-2 to TRBJ2-7; 8 nucleotides line up with TRBD1. CDR3 length: 14 residues. The trim removed 1 base at V and 2 bases at J, leaving 1 base unmatched. Germline CDR1 and CDR2: LGHNA and YNFKEQ. The chain's CDR3 is CASSQGTGTYEQYF. CDR3 in DNA: TGTGCCAGCAGCCAAGGGACAGGGACCTACGAGCAGTACTTC.